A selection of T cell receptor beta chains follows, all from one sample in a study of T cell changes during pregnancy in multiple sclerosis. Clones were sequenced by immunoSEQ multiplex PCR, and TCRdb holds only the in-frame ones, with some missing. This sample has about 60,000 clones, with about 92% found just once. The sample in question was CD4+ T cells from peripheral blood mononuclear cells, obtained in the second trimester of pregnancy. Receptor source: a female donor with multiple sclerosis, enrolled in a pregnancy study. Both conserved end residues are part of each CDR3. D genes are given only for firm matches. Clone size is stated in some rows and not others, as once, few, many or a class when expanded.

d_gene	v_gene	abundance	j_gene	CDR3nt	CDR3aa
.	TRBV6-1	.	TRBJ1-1	TGTGCCAGCGCTGACCCAGGTGGTAAGAACACTGAAGCTTTCTTT	CASADPGGKNTEAFF
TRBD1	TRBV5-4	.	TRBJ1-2	TGTGCCAGCAGCTTGACAGGGGATCAGGGCTACACCTTC	CASSLTGDQGYTF
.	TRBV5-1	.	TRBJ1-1	TGCGCCAGCAGCTTGCTAGTAGAGAACACTGAAGCTTTCTTT	CASSLLVENTEAFF
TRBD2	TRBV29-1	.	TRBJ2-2	TGCAGCGCTTCTAAGGCTAGCGGGAACACCGGGGAGCTGTTTTTT	CSASKASGNTGELFF
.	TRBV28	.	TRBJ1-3	TGTGCCAGCAGTCGTCTACCGAACTCTGGAAACACCATATATTTT	CASSRLPNSGNTIYF
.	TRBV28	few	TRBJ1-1	TGTGCCACCTCCCCCCGGGGAGCTTTCTTT	CATSPRGAFF
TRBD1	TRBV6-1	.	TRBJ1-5	TGTGCCAGCAGTGAAGCAGGGGGCGGCAATCAGCCCCAGCATTTT	CASSEAGGGNQPQHF
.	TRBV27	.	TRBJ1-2	TGTGCCACCTACCGGGTTGGCCATGGCTACACCTTC	CATYRVGHGYTF
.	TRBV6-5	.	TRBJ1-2	TGTGCCAGCAGTTATTTTGGGCAGAACTATGGCTACACCTTC	CASSYFGQNYGYTF
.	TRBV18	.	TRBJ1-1	TGTGCCAGCTCACCACAGGGAGACACTGAAGCTTTCTTT	CASSPQGDTEAFF
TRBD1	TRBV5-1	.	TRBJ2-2	TGCGCCAGCAGCCGTACACAGGGGGCAGCCGGGGAGCTGTTTTTT	CASSRTQGAAGELFF
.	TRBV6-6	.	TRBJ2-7	TGTGCCAGCAGTTACCCGGAGGGCGAGCAGTACTTC	CASSYPEGEQYF
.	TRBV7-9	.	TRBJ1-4	TGTGCCAGCAGCTTACTTCGGGGGGCAGGGGATGAAAAACTGTTTTTT	CASSLLRGAGDEKLFF
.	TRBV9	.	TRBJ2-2	TGTGCCAGCAGCGTAGTCCCCGCCGGGGAGCTGTTTTTT	CASSVVPAGELFF
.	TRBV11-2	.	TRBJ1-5	TGTGCCAGCAGCTTAGAGACAGGTGTGGCCCAGCATTTT	CASSLETGVAQHF
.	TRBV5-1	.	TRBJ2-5	TGCGCCAGCAGCTTGGAAGCTGGAGAGACCCAGTACTTC	CASSLEAGETQYF
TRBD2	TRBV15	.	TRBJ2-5	TGTGCCACCAGCAGAGATTTAGGGCTAGCGGGGGAGACCCAGTACTTC	CATSRDLGLAGETQYF
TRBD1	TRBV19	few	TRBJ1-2	TGTGCCAGTAGTTCTTCGACAGGGGGAAATTCGGGTTCGGGCTACACCTTC	CASSSSTGGNSGSGYTF
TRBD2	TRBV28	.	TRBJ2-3	TGTGCCAGCAGTTCCGGACTAGCGGGTATGACTACGCAGTATTTT	CASSSGLAGMTTQYF
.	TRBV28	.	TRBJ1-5	TGTGCCAGCAGTTCCTATCAGCCCCAGCATTTT	CASSSYQPQHF
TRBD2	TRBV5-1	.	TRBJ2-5	TGCGCCAGCTCGGGGACTAGCGCCCAAGAGACCCAGTACTTC	CASSGTSAQETQYF
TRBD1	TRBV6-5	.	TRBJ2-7	TGTGCCAGCAGTTACTGGACAGGGATGCAAGTAGGGGAGCAGTACTTC	CASSYWTGMQVGEQYF
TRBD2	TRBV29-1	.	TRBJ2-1	TGCAGCTTTAGCGGGAGGGGCTCCTACAATGAGCAGTTCTTC	CSFSGRGSYNEQFF
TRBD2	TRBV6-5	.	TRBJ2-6	TGTGCCAGCAGTTCTAGCGGGAACTCTGGGGCCAACGTCCTGACTTTC	CASSSSGNSGANVLTF
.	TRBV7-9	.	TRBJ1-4	TGTGCCAGCAGCTTAAGCGGGCAGATAAATGAAAAACTGTTTTTT	CASSLSGQINEKLFF
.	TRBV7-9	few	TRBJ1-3	TGTGCCAGCAGCTTAGCGGGCAGTGATGACACCATATATTTT	CASSLAGSDDTIYF
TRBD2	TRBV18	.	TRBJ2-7	TGTGCCAGCTCACCGACTAGCGGGAGTATAGAGCAGTACTTC	CASSPTSGSIEQYF
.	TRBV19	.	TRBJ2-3	TGTGCCAGTAGTAGCGGGGGCCAGGCGGATACGCAGTATTTT	CASSSGGQADTQYF
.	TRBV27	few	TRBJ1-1	TGTGCCAGCAGTTTTCTCGGTCGCTTGAACACTGAAGCTTTCTTT	CASSFLGRLNTEAFF
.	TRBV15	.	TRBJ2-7	TGTGCCACCAGCAGAGATTCGGTAGTCTACGAGCAGTACTTC	CATSRDSVVYEQYF
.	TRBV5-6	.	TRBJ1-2	TGTGCCAGCAGCTTACCAGGGGCTGCGGCACGGGGCTACACCTTC	CASSLPGAAARGYTF
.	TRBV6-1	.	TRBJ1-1	TGTGCCAGCAGTGAAAAAATTAGAGCTTTCTTT	CASSEKIRAFF
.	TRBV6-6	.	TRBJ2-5	TGTGCCAGCAGTTTCCCAGGAGAGACCCAGTACTTC	CASSFPGETQYF
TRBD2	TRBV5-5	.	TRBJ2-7	TGTGCCAGCAGCCCGCGCCACATAGCGGGGACGACTTACGAGCAGTACTTC	CASSPRHIAGTTYEQYF
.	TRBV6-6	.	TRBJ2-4	TGTGCCAGCAGTTACCCCGGGACACCCCGTCACTTC	CASSYPGTPRHF
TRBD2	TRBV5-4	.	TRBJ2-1	TGTGCCAGCAGCTTGGGAGTGCTAGCGGGTCAGGCGAATGAGCAGTTCTTC	CASSLGVLAGQANEQFF
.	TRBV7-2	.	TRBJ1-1	TGTGCCAGCAGCTCCATATCGGGGAACACTGAAGCTTTCTTT	CASSSISGNTEAFF
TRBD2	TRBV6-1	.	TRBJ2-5	TGTGCCAGCAGCCCCCTAGCGGGGGGCGGGGAGACCCAGTACTTC	CASSPLAGGGETQYF
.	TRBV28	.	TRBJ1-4	TGTGCCAGCAGTTTTTATCTTCGGACGGCGGGTGAGGGAACTAATGAAAAACTGTTTTTT	CASSFYLRTAGEGTNEKLFF
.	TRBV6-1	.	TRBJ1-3	TGTGCCAGCAGTGAATATCACGGGGGGCAGGGTGGAAACACCATATATTTT	CASSEYHGGQGGNTIYF
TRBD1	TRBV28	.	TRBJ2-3	TGTGCCAGCAGACAGACAGGGGGCGGGACAGATACGCAGTATTTT	CASRQTGGGTDTQYF
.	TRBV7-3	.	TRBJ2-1	TGTGCCAGCAGCCCCACGGCCGGGAATGTCAATGAGCAGTTCTTC	CASSPTAGNVNEQFF
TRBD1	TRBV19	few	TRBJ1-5	TGTGCCAGTAGTCAGGGGGCGAATCAGCCCCAGCATTTT	CASSQGANQPQHF
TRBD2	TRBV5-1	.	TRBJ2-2	TGCGCCAGCAGCTTGTCGACTAGCGGTAGTTACACCGGGGAGCTGTTTTTT	CASSLSTSGSYTGELFF
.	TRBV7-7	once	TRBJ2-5	TGTGCCAGCAGCTTAGTAGGGGGGGTAGAGACCCAGTACTTC	CASSLVGGVETQYF
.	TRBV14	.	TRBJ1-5	TGTGCCAGCAGCCAAGGGACAACTCAGCCCCAGCATTTT	CASSQGTTQPQHF
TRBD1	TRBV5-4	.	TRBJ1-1	TGTGCCAGCACACGACAGGGGGCATACACTGAAGCTTTCTTT	CASTRQGAYTEAFF
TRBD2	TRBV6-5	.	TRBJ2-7	TGTGCCAGCAGTTATAGCGGGAGCGCCCACGAGCAGTACTTC	CASSYSGSAHEQYF
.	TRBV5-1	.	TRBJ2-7	TGCGCCAGCAGCTCCTCCCCGGGGAGCTCCTACGAGCAGTACTTC	CASSSSPGSSYEQYF
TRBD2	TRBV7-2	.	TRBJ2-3	TGTGCCAGCAGCTTAGGCCCCAGACTAGCGTCAAACGTCGATACGCAGTATTTT	CASSLGPRLASNVDTQYF
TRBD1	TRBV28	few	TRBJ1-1	TGTGCCAGCAGGCCGTGGGACAGGGGGCGACAAACTGAAGCTTTCTTT	CASRPWDRGRQTEAFF
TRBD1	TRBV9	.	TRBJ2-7	TGTGCCAGCAGCGTGACGACAGGGGGCGAGCAGTACTTC	CASSVTTGGEQYF
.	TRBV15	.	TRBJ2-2	TGTGCCACCGCGGACATGGGTTACACCGGGGAGCTGTTTTTT	CATADMGYTGELFF